These 10 T cell receptor beta chains were sequenced from one sample in a study of cytomegalovirus exposure and HLA in healthy donors. The PCR made use of 60 Vbeta and 13 Jbeta primers. Clones were sequenced by immunoSEQ multiplex PCR, and TCRdb holds only the in-frame ones, with some missing. The sample has over 95,000 clones, approximately 80% seen once; the top ten hold 11%. The sample was PBMCs. The receptors here all came from a man aged 40-49 years in good health and CMV-seropositive.

As concerns this clone: At one of its ends the junction is not consistent with the germline gene, which may arise from a read error. The chain has TRBV7-7 and TRBJ2-3, with D maybe TRBD2 (6 bases). Looked up from germline, CDR1 is SSHAT and CDR2 is FNYEAQ (reference sequence). This CDR3 has 15 amino acids. CDR3 coding DNA: TGTGCTAGCAGCCCCGACGGACTAAGCACAGATACGCAGTATTTT. Its translation is CASSPDGLSTDTQYF.

The V gene is TRBV29-1, the J gene TRBJ2-3, with D tentatively TRBD1 (6 bases). CDR1 and CDR2 (germline): SQVTM, ANQGSEA. V was shortened by 7 bases and J by 0 bases, with 23 bases between the two germline ends. The CDR3 contains 17 residues. In DNA, the CDR3 is TGCAGCGCCACCGGGACAAGTACAACTACTAGCACAGATACGCAGTATTTT. It encodes CSATGTSTTTSTDTQYF.

V is TRBV4-3 and J is TRBJ2-2; 7 bases are shared with TRBD1. The germline V gene encodes CDR1 LGHNA and CDR2 YSLEER. J was trimmed by 1 base and V by 4 bases; bases with no gene match: 9. CDR3 length: 17 residues. This chain's CDR3 is CASSRKPGTVNTGELFF. CDR3 DNA sequence: TGCGCCAGCAGCCGAAAGCCCGGGACAGTGAACACCGGGGAGCTGTTTTTT.

This chain joins TRBV19 and TRBJ2-3; TRBD2 is a possible D gene (5 bases). Germline loops: CDR1 LNHDA, CDR2 SQIVND (reference sequence). Trimming took off 5 bases at V and 0 bases at J, with 9 bases between the two ends. The CDR3 has 14 amino acids. In nucleotides, the CDR3 is TGTGCCAGTAGTTCCTGGACTAGCACAGATACGCAGTATTTT. Protein sequence: CASSSWTSTDTQYF.

CDR3 sequence: CASSSNRETNNQPQHF. As DNA, the CDR3 is TGCGCCAGCAGCTCTAACAGAGAGACGAACAATCAGCCCCAGCATTTT. The V and J genes are TRBV5-1 and TRBJ1-5; D gene uncertain. Germline V gives CDR1 SGHRS, CDR2 YFSETQ. V gave up 3 bases and J gave up 3 bases, with 16 bases separating them. The CDR3 is 16 amino acids.

The chain links TRBV7-9 to TRBJ2-7, with D possibly TRBD2 on 6 matching bases. The CDR3 totals 15 residues. V lost 2 bases to trimming and J lost 4 bases, with 15 bases between them. Germline V gene lookup returns CDR1 SEHNR and CDR2 FQNEAQ (reference sequence). Written as DNA, the CDR3 is TGTGCCAGCAGCTTACAGGCCGGAGGGGCTTACGAGCAGTACTTC. The encoded protein is CASSLQAGGAYEQYF.

V gene TRBV5-1 combines with J gene TRBJ2-3, with TRBD2 matching 14 bases. Trimming cost V 0 bases and J 0 bases; bases outside gene matches: 0. The germline V gene encodes CDR1 SGHRS and CDR2 YFSETQ. The CDR3 spans 17 residues. The CDR3 region has the DNA TGCGCCAGCAGCTTGGGACTAGCGGGGGGGAGCACAGATACGCAGTATTTT. Translating gives CASSLGLAGGSTDTQYF.

The V call is TRBV28, the J call TRBJ2-5; no firm D call. The last part of the DNA fits TRBJ2-7 better; the J call may be wrong. The CDR3 is 13 amino acids. Germline V gene sequence: CDR1 MDHEN, CDR2 SYDVKM. The CDR3, as DNA: TGTGCCAGCAGTTTGCAAACGTCCTACGAGCAGTACTTC. Translated, it gives CASSLQTSYEQYF.

The chain has TRBV7-3 and TRBJ2-3; TRBD2 aligns across 9 bases. V dropped 4 bases and J dropped 1; count of bases not matched to a gene: 3. Germline CDR1 SGHTA, CDR2 FQGTGA. The length of the CDR3 is 15 residues. Here the CDR3 reads CASSSQRGGTDTQYF. CDR3 in DNA: TGTGCCAGCAGCTCACAGCGGGGGGGCACAGATACGCAGTATTTT.

J is TRBJ2-5 and V is TRBV10-3; D possibly corresponds to TRBD1 (6 bases). Deletions cut 5 bases from V and 0 bases from J, with 16 bases between. Germline V lookup: CDR1 ENHRY, CDR2 SYGVKD. The CDR3 runs to 16 residues. The CDR3 nucleotides are TGTGCCATCAGTAAGGGACATCCCTCGTACCAAGAGACCCAGTACTTC. Amino acid sequence: CAISKGHPSYQETQYF.